The text below deals with one T cell receptor (beta chain). The PCR ran on 60 Vbeta and 13 Jbeta primers. Method: immunoSEQ multiplex PCR; TCRdb's copy keeps in-frame clones and lacks some. Among some 180,000 clones listed, 77% were seen once. The data were taken from a study of cytomegalovirus exposure and HLA in healthy donors. The sequencing sample was made of PBMCs. The origin of this receptor is a woman aged 55 to 70 in good health and CMV-seropositive.

The CDR3 DNA reads TGTGCCAGCAGCTTAGAAGGGGGAAGCGAGCAGTACTTC. This codes for CASSLEGGSEQYF. This chain connects TRBV7-9 to TRBJ2-7, with D perhaps matching TRBD1 (6 bases). The germline gives CDR1 SEHNR, CDR2 FQNEAQ (reference sequence). V was cut by 1 base and J by 6 bases, with 10 bases left in between. The CDR3 loop spans 13 amino acids.